This TCR beta chain was obtained from a study of cytomegalovirus exposure and HLA in healthy donors. The CDR3 extends over 17 amino acids. CDR1 and CDR2 from the germline V gene are MNHNS and SASEGT. Germline trimming cut 3 bases from V and 1 base from J; bases unmatched to any gene: 6. Use of 60 Vbeta and 13 Jbeta primers characterized the PCR. Using immunoSEQ multiplex PCR, the repertoire was profiled, and TCRdb retains in-frame clones only, with some absent. The table has about 130,000 clones, around 80% seen once. The chain combines TRBV6-1 with TRBJ2-1, with 10 positions matching TRBD2. Sequenced sample: PBMCs. The receptor's source is a man younger than 40 in good health. As DNA, the CDR3 is TGTGCCAGCAGTGAGGGTTCACTAGCGGGATCCTACAATGAGCAGTTCTTC. Its translation is CASSEGSLAGSYNEQFF.